This passage covers 14 T cell receptor beta chains from one sample sequenced in a study of chemoradiotherapy in HPV16-positive cancers. Some clones are missing from TCRdb's copy, which holds only in-frame ones; the method was immunoSEQ multiplex PCR. The sample lists under 35,000 clones; 88% were seen once. The sample was blood, taken from a patient who underwent chemoradiotherapy. The receptors here all came from a human donor with HPV-associated anogenital cancer.

This chain uses TRBV10-2 with TRBJ2-3; a weak D match, TRBD2 (7 bases). Trimming took off 3 bases at V and 1 base at J, with 20 bases between the two ends. The CDR3 contains 18 residues. Looked up from germline, CDR1 is WSHSY and CDR2 is SAAADI. The CDR3, as DNA: TGCGCCAGCAGTGATAGGACTAGGGGGGCCTTTCGCACAGATACGCAGTATTTT. Protein product: CASSDRTRGAFRTDTQYF.

The V and J genes are TRBV25-1 and TRBJ2-1, with D perhaps matching TRBD1 (6 bases). CDR3 length: 14 residues. Trimming left V 6 bases short and J 8 bases short, with 17 bases between. Per the germline V gene, CDR1 is MGHDK and CDR2 is SYGVNS. CDR3: CASRPQGSSHEQFF. The CDR3 DNA follows: TGTGCCAGCAGACCACAGGGTTCGAGTCATGAGCAGTTCTTC.

This chain connects TRBV19 to TRBJ1-5; D may be TRBD1 (6 bases). Germline V gene sequence: CDR1 LNHDA, CDR2 SQIVND (reference sequence). V lost 4 bases and J 3 bases, leaving 10 bases between the germline ends. This CDR3 is built from 14 residues. The CDR3 sequence: CASSTTGNNQPQHF. In DNA form, the CDR3 reads TGTGCCAGTAGTACAACAGGGAACAATCAGCCCCAGCATTTT.

V gene TRBV4-1 combines with J gene TRBJ2-1, with 11 bases identical to TRBD2. The CDR3 covers 16 residues. Germline V gene sequence: CDR1 MGHRA, CDR2 YSYEKL. J gave up 6 bases and V 3 bases, and 7 bases lay outside the gene matches. DNA of the CDR3: TGCGCCAGCAGCCAGGGGACCGGGACTAGCGGCAATGAGCAGTTCTTC. It encodes CASSQGTGTSGNEQFF.

V and J are TRBV29-1 and TRBJ2-3; 10 bases line up with TRBD1. Germline CDR1 and CDR2: SQVTM and ANQGSEA. After removal of 7 bases from V and 3 bases from J, the junction contained 7 bases not matched to a gene. The CDR3 has 14 amino acids. CDR3 amino acids: CSALRTGGTDTQYF. CDR3 in DNA: TGCAGCGCTCTAAGGACAGGGGGGACAGATACGCAGTATTTT.

The V and J genes are TRBV12-5 and TRBJ2-1; no firm D call. Between the trimmed V and J ends, which lost 9 bases and 7 bases, there was a span of 25 bases. CDR3 size: 16 residues. The germline V gene encodes CDR1 LGHNT and CDR2 FRNRAP. CDR3 region: CASGTSGAGRWNEQFF. CDR3 DNA: TGTGCTAGCGGTACAAGTGGCGCCGGCAGGTGGAATGAGCAGTTCTTC.

The J gene is TRBJ1-4, the V gene TRBV29-1; D may be TRBD1 (5 bases). There are 13 residues in the CDR3. Trimming cost V 7 bases and J 4 bases, with 13 bases left between them. Germline V gives CDR1 SQVTM, CDR2 ANQGSEA. The CDR3 is CSGRTPGNEKLFF. The CDR3 DNA follows: TGCAGCGGGAGGACACCTGGTAATGAAAAACTGTTTTTT.

This clone occurred once. The gene calls are TRBV5-4 and TRBJ1-4; TRBD1 is a possible D gene (6 bases). The CDR3 contains 16 residues. Trimming left V 3 bases short and J 0 bases short, with 12 bases between. CDR1 is SGHNT and CDR2 is YYREEE in the germline V gene (reference sequence). CDR3 loop: CASSSGTPATNEKLFF. The CDR3, as DNA: TGTGCCAGCAGCTCCGGGACACCTGCAACTAATGAAAAACTGTTTTTT.

V gene TRBV2 combines with J gene TRBJ2-7, with TRBD2 matching 10 bases. The CDR3 extends over 15 amino acids. Germline V CDR1 and CDR2: SNHLY, FYNNEI. With 3 bases clipped from V and 6 bases from J, the junction kept 8 bases outside the gene matches. The CDR3 protein is CASSDPSRLAGEQYF. CDR3 DNA sequence: TGTGCCAGCAGTGACCCCTCCCGACTAGCGGGCGAGCAGTACTTC.

The CDR3 reads CASSTPGNYEQYF. The CDR3 bases are TGTGCCAGCAGCACCCCTGGGAACTACGAGCAGTACTTC. The chain uses TRBV11-2 and TRBJ2-7; D is unresolved. Germline CDR1 is SGHAT and CDR2 is FQNNGV. Trimming removed 5 bases from V and 3 bases from J, with 11 bases in between. The CDR3 is made up of 13 amino acids.

This chain links TRBV27 with TRBJ2-3, with 9 bases that match TRBD2. Germline V lookup: CDR1 MNHEY, CDR2 SMNVEV (reference sequence). This CDR3 spans 16 amino acids. With V trimmed by 5 bases and J by 3 bases, 9 bases remained unmatched. Here the CDR3 reads CASSTGLAIVTDTQYF. The CDR3 DNA sequence: TGTGCCAGCAGTACGGGACTAGCAATAGTGACAGATACGCAGTATTTT.

This clone is a singleton in its sample. The rearrangement joins TRBV5-1 to TRBJ2-5; TRBD1 matches at 9 bases. There are 16 residues in the CDR3. Germline V gives CDR1 SGHRS, CDR2 YFSETQ. V gave up 2 bases and J gave up 1 base; unmatched junction bases: 6. CDR3 sequence: CASSFGQGIIQETQYF. CDR3 sequence (DNA): TGCGCCAGCAGCTTCGGACAGGGGATAATCCAAGAGACCCAGTACTTC.

The chain employs TRBV6-5 and TRBJ2-5, with 11 bases identical to TRBD1. The ends lost 0 bases at V and 3 bases at J; junction bases unmatched: 3. In germline, CDR1 is MNHEY, CDR2 SVGAGI. The CDR3 is 16 residues long. The CDR3 coding sequence is TGTGCCAGCAGTTACTCCGGGACAGGGGGGGAAGAGACCCAGTACTTC. It translates to CASSYSGTGGEETQYF.

CDR3 region: CASSKDRINQPQHF. The CDR3 DNA is TGTGCCAGCAGCAAAGACAGGATCAATCAGCCCCAGCATTTT. The chain combines TRBV28 with TRBJ1-5; a possible D gene is TRBD1 (6 bases). Trimming took 6 bases from V and 3 from J, leaving 12 bases between them. The CDR3 sequence is 14 residues long. Germline CDR1 MDHEN, CDR2 SYDVKM.